Listed below are T cell receptor beta chains from one sample, sequenced in a study of cytomegalovirus exposure and HLA in healthy donors. Produced via immunoSEQ multiplex PCR; TCRdb's table is partial and in-frame only. The sample has 100,000 to 150,000 clones; around 87% are singletons. Input material: PBMCs. The receptors come from a woman in her 30s in good health and CMV-seronegative. The CDR3 runs from the conserved cysteine through the conserved F or W. Each record gives: CDR3 DNA, CDR3 protein, D gene, V gene, clone size, J gene. The D gene is left open where the match is weak. Clone size is stated in some rows and not others, as once, few, many or a class when expanded.

DNA: TGCGCCAGCAGACTAGCGGGGGCGGGGGAGCAGTACTTC
CDR3: CASRLAGAGEQYF
D: TRBD2
V: TRBV10-2
size: .
J: TRBJ2-7

DNA: TGCAGCGCCGGAACTAGCGGGAGGGCCTCAAATGAGCAGTTCTTC
CDR3: CSAGTSGRASNEQFF
D: TRBD2
V: TRBV29-1
size: few
J: TRBJ2-1

DNA: TGTGCCAGCAGTACGAGGCCTAGCACAGATACGCAGTATTTT
CDR3: CASSTRPSTDTQYF
D: .
V: TRBV9
size: .
J: TRBJ2-3

DNA: TGTGCCAGCAGTGTCGGTACAGTTAATAACGAGCAGTACTTC
CDR3: CASSVGTVNNEQYF
D: .
V: TRBV2
size: .
J: TRBJ2-7

DNA: TGCAGCGTGAAGACATTGGCTGGAAACACCATATATTTT
CDR3: CSVKTLAGNTIYF
D: .
V: TRBV29-1
size: few
J: TRBJ1-3

DNA: TGTGCCAGCAGCCCCTGGACTAGCCCCACAGATACGCAGTATTTT
CDR3: CASSPWTSPTDTQYF
D: TRBD2
V: TRBV5-4
size: once
J: TRBJ2-3

DNA: TGCAGCGCTGGAGACTTTTACGAGCAGTACTTC
CDR3: CSAGDFYEQYF
D: .
V: TRBV29-1
size: once
J: TRBJ2-7

DNA: TGTGCCAGCAGCCCTTCCCTCCGGACAGGGGCTGGAAACACCATATATTTT
CDR3: CASSPSLRTGAGNTIYF
D: TRBD1
V: TRBV4-2
size: .
J: TRBJ1-3

DNA: TGTGCCATCAGTGAGTCAGGGGGTCGCACAGATACGCAGTATTTT
CDR3: CAISESGGRTDTQYF
D: .
V: TRBV10-3
size: .
J: TRBJ2-3

DNA: TGCGCCAGCAGCCAAGCGCGATTCCAGGGTTCGTTCACTGAAGCTTTCTTT
CDR3: CASSQARFQGSFTEAFF
D: .
V: TRBV4-1
size: .
J: TRBJ1-1

DNA: TGTGCCAGCAGTTCAAACAGGGGGTTGGGCTACACCTTC
CDR3: CASSSNRGLGYTF
D: TRBD1
V: TRBV28
size: few
J: TRBJ1-2

DNA: TGCGCCAGCAGCCAGACTCGAACAAGCCCCATTAATGAAAAACTGTTTTTT
CDR3: CASSQTRTSPINEKLFF
D: .
V: TRBV4-1
size: few
J: TRBJ1-4

DNA: TGCGCCAGCAGCCAAGACGCGGTGAACAATCAGCCCCAGCATTTT
CDR3: CASSQDAVNNQPQHF
D: .
V: TRBV4-3
size: .
J: TRBJ1-5

DNA: TGTGCCAGCGGGCTAGCGGGAGGGGTCGAGCAGTACTTC
CDR3: CASGLAGGVEQYF
D: TRBD2
V: TRBV27
size: .
J: TRBJ2-7

DNA: TGTGCCAGCAGCTCCCCCCGTACAGGGGTAGGAGAAAAACTGTTTTTT
CDR3: CASSSPRTGVGEKLFF
D: TRBD1
V: TRBV28
size: .
J: TRBJ1-4

DNA: TGCGCCAGCAGCTTGGCGGCAGGGGCGCTTTATTCACCCCTCCACTTT
CDR3: CASSLAAGALYSPLHF
D: .
V: TRBV5-1
size: .
J: TRBJ1-6

DNA: TGTGCCGGTTCTGCGGGAGTAGGGGCCAAAAACATTCAGTACTTC
CDR3: CAGSAGVGAKNIQYF
D: TRBD2
V: TRBV28
size: .
J: TRBJ2-4

DNA: TGCAGCGGTACAGGGGGCGAATCTGGAAACACCATATATTTT
CDR3: CSGTGGESGNTIYF
D: TRBD1
V: TRBV29-1
size: .
J: TRBJ1-3

DNA: TGTGCCACCAGCATCCTGGGACTAGCGGGGCAATACAATGAGCAGTTCTTC
CDR3: CATSILGLAGQYNEQFF
D: TRBD2
V: TRBV15
size: .
J: TRBJ2-1

DNA: TGCGCCAGCAGCCAAGATCGATTCGGACAGGGAAGAGGGGATACGCAGTATTTT
CDR3: CASSQDRFGQGRGDTQYF
D: TRBD1
V: TRBV4-1
size: once
J: TRBJ2-3

DNA: TGTGCCAGCAGCCGGGACAGGGCTAACTATGGCTACACCTTC
CDR3: CASSRDRANYGYTF
D: TRBD1
V: TRBV2
size: .
J: TRBJ1-2

DNA: TGTGCCAGCTCATCCCGACCGGCGACAGACTATGGCTACACCTTC
CDR3: CASSSRPATDYGYTF
D: .
V: TRBV18
size: .
J: TRBJ1-2

DNA: TGCGCCAGCAGCCCGGGGACTAGCGGGAGAAACGATGAGCAGTTCTTC
CDR3: CASSPGTSGRNDEQFF
D: TRBD2
V: TRBV5-1
size: .
J: TRBJ2-1

DNA: TGTGCCAGCAAATCAGTGAGGGGCAATCAGCCCCAGCATTTT
CDR3: CASKSVRGNQPQHF
D: .
V: TRBV2
size: .
J: TRBJ1-5

DNA: TGCAGCGCTGGAGGGACTCTCACAGATACGCAGTATTTT
CDR3: CSAGGTLTDTQYF
D: .
V: TRBV29-1
size: .
J: TRBJ2-3

DNA: TGTGCCAGCAGCGAACAGGGGGCGAACACTGAAGCTTTCTTT
CDR3: CASSEQGANTEAFF
D: TRBD1
V: TRBV2
size: .
J: TRBJ1-1

DNA: TGCGCCAGCTGTAGGGGGCTAGGGGAGACCCAGTACTTC
CDR3: CASCRGLGETQYF
D: TRBD1
V: TRBV5-1
size: .
J: TRBJ2-5

DNA: TGTGCCAGCAGCCAAGAGGGCGGGAGAGCCACAGATACGCAGTATTTT
CDR3: CASSQEGGRATDTQYF
D: TRBD2
V: TRBV4-2
size: .
J: TRBJ2-3

DNA: TGTGCCAGCAGGGATGGGGGGTTAAACTATGGCTACACCTTC
CDR3: CASRDGGLNYGYTF
D: .
V: TRBV6-1
size: .
J: TRBJ1-2

DNA: TGTGCCAGCAGCCACGGTCACGAGCAGTACTTC
CDR3: CASSHGHEQYF
D: .
V: TRBV7-6
size: .
J: TRBJ2-7

DNA: TGTGTCAGAAGCCCCCGGACGGGAAACACTGAAGCTTTCTTT
CDR3: CVRSPRTGNTEAFF
D: .
V: TRBV7-5
size: .
J: TRBJ1-1

DNA: TGTGCCAGCAGTTTCCAGGGGGGTATGTTCTATGGCTACACCTTC
CDR3: CASSFQGGMFYGYTF
D: TRBD1
V: TRBV27
size: .
J: TRBJ1-2

DNA: TGTGCCACCAGCAGAGATACACCGTTGACTGAAGCTTTCTTT
CDR3: CATSRDTPLTEAFF
D: .
V: TRBV15
size: .
J: TRBJ1-1

DNA: TGTGCCAGCAGTTGGACAGGGTGGGACCGCTACGAGCAGTACTTC
CDR3: CASSWTGWDRYEQYF
D: TRBD1
V: TRBV7-9
size: once
J: TRBJ2-7

DNA: TGTGCCAGTAGTCAGATACAGGGGAACACTGAAGCTTTCTTT
CDR3: CASSQIQGNTEAFF
D: .
V: TRBV19
size: once
J: TRBJ1-1

DNA: TGTGCCAGCAGCTTATACGAGAATCAGCCCCAGCATTTT
CDR3: CASSLYENQPQHF
D: .
V: TRBV7-2
size: .
J: TRBJ1-5

DNA: TGTGCCAGCAGTCCGGGACTAGCGGGCTTCTACGAGCAGTACTTC
CDR3: CASSPGLAGFYEQYF
D: TRBD2
V: TRBV28
size: .
J: TRBJ2-7

DNA: TGTGCCAGCTCCCCCGAGACAGGGGCCTACGAGCAGTACTTC
CDR3: CASSPETGAYEQYF
D: TRBD1
V: TRBV18
size: .
J: TRBJ2-7

DNA: TGTGCCAGCAGCCGAGGCGGGAGCGGCTACAATGAGCAGTTCTTC
CDR3: CASSRGGSGYNEQFF
D: TRBD2
V: TRBV2
size: .
J: TRBJ2-1

DNA: TGTGCCAGCAGCCGGGACTATTCGGCCCAAAACACCGGGGAGCTGTTTTTT
CDR3: CASSRDYSAQNTGELFF
D: TRBD2
V: TRBV7-3
size: once
J: TRBJ2-2

DNA: TGTGCCAGCAGTCCATTTAGCGGAGGCACAGATACGCAGTATTTT
CDR3: CASSPFSGGTDTQYF
D: .
V: TRBV27
size: .
J: TRBJ2-3

DNA: TGTGCCAGCAGTATGAGACAGGCACTCGAGCAGTACTTC
CDR3: CASSMRQALEQYF
D: .
V: TRBV28
size: .
J: TRBJ2-7

DNA: TGTGCCGCGACAACCAGCAGGAGGGCCCCGAATGAGCAGTTCTTC
CDR3: CAATTSRRAPNEQFF
D: .
V: TRBV6-6
size: .
J: TRBJ2-1

DNA: TGTGCCAGCAGTGGGCTAGTGACGTTCAATGAGCAGTTCTTC
CDR3: CASSGLVTFNEQFF
D: .
V: TRBV2
size: .
J: TRBJ2-1

DNA: TGTGCCAGCTCACCGGCTAGCGATGCCAAAAACATTCAGTACTTC
CDR3: CASSPASDAKNIQYF
D: .
V: TRBV18
size: once
J: TRBJ2-4

DNA: TGTGCCAGCAGCCTCGGGACTAGGCCAAATACGCAGTATTTT
CDR3: CASSLGTRPNTQYF
D: TRBD2
V: TRBV7-9
size: .
J: TRBJ2-3